This TCR beta chain was profiled in a study of CD8+ T cells in alopecia areata. Study-level information: Oral tofacitinib, 5 to 10 mg twice daily, was given in an open-label trial.

This clone has more than one count but fewer than ten. Its target is unknown. General study findings and limits: Scalp samples also yield sequences from resident alphabeta T cells of normal skin.

The CDR3 is 14 residues long. Germline loops: CDR1 MGHDK, CDR2 SYGVNS. Trimming removed 3 bases from V and 3 bases from J, with 12 bases in between. From PBMCs, CD4+ and CD8+ T cells were sorted. Following RNA extraction, reverse transcription yielded cDNA that acted as the sequencing template. Sequenced by immunoSEQ multiplex PCR; TCRdb stores in-frame clones only, minus some. Of around 140,000 clones in the sample, about half were seen once. The TCR sequence derives from a human donor with alopecia areata. V and J are TRBV25-1 and TRBJ2-7; perhaps TRBD1 as D (6 bases). Source: CD4+ T cells sorted from blood, taken at week 0. DNA of the CDR3: TGTGCCAGCAGTGAGGGTTACAGGGTCTACGAGCAGTACTTC. Its translation is CASSEGYRVYEQYF.